This TCR beta chain is from a study of somatic mutations in cytotoxic T cells in rheumatoid arthritis. At the level of the study: Flow sorting of some V beta antibody-stained T cells reached nearly 100% purity, with V beta1+ cells also TCRB-sequenced.

Study findings and constraints: CD8+ clonality increased with age in rheumatoid arthritis patients but not in healthy controls.

Trimming removed 3 bases at V and 4 bases at J, with 12 bases between. CDR1 GTSNPN and CDR2 SVGIG come from the germline V gene (reference sequence). The CDR3 covers 13 residues. The protocol was immunoSEQ multiplex PCR, while the TCRdb copy is restricted to in-frame clones and leaves out a portion. The sample shows 17,000 or so clones, about three quarters of them seen only once. About this clone itself: Its antigen is not identified.

The sample consisted of CD8+ T cells sorted from blood. The genes are TRBV30 and TRBJ1-2; no clear D gene. The clonotype was recovered from an adult with rheumatoid arthritis. The CDR3 nucleotides are TGTGCCTGGAGGGGTACGGGTGGCTATGGCTACACCTTC. Amino acid sequence: CAWRGTGGYGYTF. Together with reference TRBV30 and TRBJ1-2, the CDR3 gives the full variable domain: SQTIHQWPATLVQPVGSPLSLECTVEGTSNPNLYWYRQAAGRGLQLLFYSVGIGQISSEVPQNLSASRPQDRQFILSSKKLLLSDSGFYLCAWRGTGGYGYTFGSGTRLTVV.